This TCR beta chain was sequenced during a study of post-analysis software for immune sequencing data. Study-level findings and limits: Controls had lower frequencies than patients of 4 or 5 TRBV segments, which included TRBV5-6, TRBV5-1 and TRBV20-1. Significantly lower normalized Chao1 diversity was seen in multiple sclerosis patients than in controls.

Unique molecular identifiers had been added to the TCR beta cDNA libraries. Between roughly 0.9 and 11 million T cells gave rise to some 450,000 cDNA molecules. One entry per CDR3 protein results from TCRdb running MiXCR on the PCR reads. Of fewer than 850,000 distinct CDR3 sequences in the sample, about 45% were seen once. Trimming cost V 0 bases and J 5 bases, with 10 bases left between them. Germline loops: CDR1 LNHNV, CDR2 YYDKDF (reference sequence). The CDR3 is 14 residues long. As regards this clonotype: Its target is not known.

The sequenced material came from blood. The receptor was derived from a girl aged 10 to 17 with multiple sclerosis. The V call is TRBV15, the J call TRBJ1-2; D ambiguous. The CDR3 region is CATSRDLGAYGYTF. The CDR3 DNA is TGTGCCACCAGCAGAGATCTGGGAGCTTATGGCTACACCTTC.